This T cell receptor beta chain was captured by sequencing in a study of shared T cell receptors in the human thymus (dated by TCRdb to 2020 to 2022). Study-wide context: The study investigated the way shared, self-reactive T-cell receptor alpha chains are produced in the human thymus.

The library was produced with the immunoSEQ multiplex PCR assay. TCRdb re-hosts the immuneACCESS table, in-frame sequences only. Its copies lack some clones; in the studies checked, an unresolved V gene accounts for under half of them, and the cause for the rest is not known. For this sample there are hundreds of thousands of clones; 75% to 90% appear just once. In total, the top ten clones hold around 0.0099% of the sample. This clone was seen more than once but under ten times. Its specific antigen is unknown. No base quality values were provided; no much bigger clone lies one nucleotide off. CDR1 and CDR2, per the germline V gene, are MNHNS and SASEGT. The CDR3 numbers 14 residues from cysteine through phenylalanine. Just CDR3 DNA is preserved here, 42 bases in frame from base 1. Here V drops 7 bases and J drops 2 bases, and the junction holds 4 bases not matched to any gene. These data also featured in a second study, about human thymus T cells. According to the second study: In Finland, the donors were immunologically healthy infants who were having open corrective cardiac surgery for congenital heart defects. The thymus tissue came from surgical resects taken out during corrective cardiac surgery. Biased V and J gene segment usage appeared to be present in both thymic and peripheral blood repertoires. The related research reported highly overlapping thymic TCR repertoires among unrelated individuals. The study used 7 or 8 infant thymus samples plus four related peripheral blood samples to characterize TCR alpha and beta repertoires. Donor ages ranging from about 7 to 244 days were recorded, and a handful of male and a couple of female infants were included in the cohort. Thymocytes were mechanically released from the tissue and were stored as pellets of roughly 10-32 million cells at -70 degrees C. Genomic DNA was extracted from frozen cell pellets with a QIAsymphony instrument. Using the immunoSEQ multiplex PCR assay, the TCRB and TCRAD loci were amplified from a standardized quantity of quality-controlled genomic DNA. The amplicons covered the V(D)J region and were long enough to include the CDR3 and to identify the V and J genes. Amplicon sequencing was performed on an Illumina platform through the commercial immunoSEQ service. Primer bias and sequencing errors were corrected using previously described methods, and TCRAD and TCRB definitions followed the IMGT database. Repertoires were analysed with immunoSEQ Analyzer 3.0 and VDJTools, covering basic statistics, V/J segment usage, diversity estimates, rarefaction and pairwise overlap. Chao1, ChaoE, Efron-Thisted, Shannon and inverse Simpson indices were used to estimate diversity, which was also estimated on datasets down-sampled to the smallest sample. Repertoire overlap was determined by strict matching of CDR3 nucleotide sequence, V gene and J gene, and Jaccard-based multidimensional scaling clustering was applied. On average, thymus samples gave 750,000 to 1,000,000 unique TCRB clonotypes, whereas blood samples gave 80,000 to 85,000.

The chain links TRBV6-1 with TRBJ2-3, with 9 bases aligning to TRBD2. The sequenced material came from thymocytes. The sequence came from a girl under two years old with a congenital heart defect. Donor details come from another sample of the same person, matched by shared clones. The nucleotide sequence reads TGTGCCAGCACGGCTAGCGGGGTCACAGATACGCAGTATTTT. This codes for CASTASGVTDTQYF.